Listed below are T cell receptor beta chains from one sample, sequenced in a study of T cell responses to AZD1222 COVID-19 vaccine. TCRdb's table, derived via immunoSEQ multiplex PCR, lists solely in-frame clones and lacks some. The sample carries 100,000 or so clones, about 80% recorded once. Here the sequenced sample was peripheral blood, taken on day 0 of AZD1222 vaccination. The source of these receptors is an adult in good health. Both conserved end residues are part of each CDR3.

cdr3_aa	v_call
CSVEASRGNSYNEQFF	TRBV29-1
CASSSHSVSTYEQYF	TRBV7-9
CATRGGGGETQYF	TRBV6-5
CASSEQGDVSGNTIYF	TRBV2
CASSTKSGVDKGYTF	TRBV27
CASSIKGTRSNQPQHF	TRBV19
CAISERGGRNEQFF	TRBV10-3
CASSLGVWSNYGYTF	TRBV7-2
CASSQNLGNYGYTF	TRBV3-1/TRBV3-2
CASSRRGGKDTQYF	TRBV11-2